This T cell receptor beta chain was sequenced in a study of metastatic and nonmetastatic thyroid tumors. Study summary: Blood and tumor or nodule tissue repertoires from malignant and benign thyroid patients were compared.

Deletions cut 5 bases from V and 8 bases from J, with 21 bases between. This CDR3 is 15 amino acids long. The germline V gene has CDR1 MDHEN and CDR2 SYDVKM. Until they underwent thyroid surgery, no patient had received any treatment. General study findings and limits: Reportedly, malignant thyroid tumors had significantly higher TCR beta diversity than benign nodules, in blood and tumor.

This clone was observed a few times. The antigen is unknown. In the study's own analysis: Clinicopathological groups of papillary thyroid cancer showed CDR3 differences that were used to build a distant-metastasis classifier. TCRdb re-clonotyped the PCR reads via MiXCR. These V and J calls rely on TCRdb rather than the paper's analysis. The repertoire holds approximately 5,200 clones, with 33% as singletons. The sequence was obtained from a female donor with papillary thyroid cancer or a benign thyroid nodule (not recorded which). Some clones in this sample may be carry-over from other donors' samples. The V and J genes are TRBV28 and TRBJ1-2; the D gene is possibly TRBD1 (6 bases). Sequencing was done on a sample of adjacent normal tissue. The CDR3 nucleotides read TGTGCCAGCAGTGCGGGACAATCCCAAGTGGAGGGCTACACCTTC. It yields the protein CASSAGQSQVEGYTF.